This T cell receptor (beta chain) was obtained from a study of cytomegalovirus exposure and HLA in healthy donors. PCR involved 60 Vbeta and 13 Jbeta primers. Using immunoSEQ multiplex PCR, the repertoire was profiled, and TCRdb retains in-frame clones only, with some absent. The table counts some 150,000 clones; about 2% lies in the top ten. Sequencing was carried out using PBMCs. The clonotype originates from a woman younger than 35 in good health and CMV-seronegative.

The CDR3 sequence: CASSSRGTSGDNEQFF. The DNA of the CDR3 is TGTGCCAGCAGCTCTCGGGGGACTAGCGGGGACAATGAGCAGTTCTTC. The chain employs TRBV7-3 and TRBJ2-1; 13 nucleotides agree with TRBD2. Germline CDR1 reads SGHTA; CDR2 reads FQGTGA. The junction had 5 bases not matched to a gene; V was cut back by 4 bases and J by 5 bases. The CDR3 is made up of 16 amino acids.